This TCR beta chain originates from a study of blood T cells in healthy people across ages. Peripheral blood from each donor was collected in a volume of 9.5 to 10 milliliters. PCR was performed a second time for about 7 to 11 cycles using a sample-barcoded 5' primer and a J-beta primer mix. A 12-random-nucleotide template-switch adaptor tagged each cDNA molecule. TCRdb recomputed calls from the 5' RACE reads with MiXCR, one row per CDR3 protein. The sample lists a few hundred thousand distinct CDR3 sequences, approximately 52% occurring once. A word on this clonotype: The antigen remains undetermined.

Study findings and constraints: TCR beta diversity, measured per million T cells, fell in a roughly linear way with age.

Germline values: CDR1 LGHDT, CDR2 YNNKEL (reference sequence). Trimming removed 0 bases from V and 5 bases from J; junction bases left unmatched: 6. The CDR3 covers 16 residues. This chain joins TRBV3-1 and TRBJ2-3; 9 bases are a match to TRBD2. The origin of this receptor is a man aged 55 to 70 in good health. The sequenced sample was blood. This chain's CDR3 is CASSQDGREGRDTQYF. In DNA form, the CDR3 reads TGTGCCAGCAGCCAAGATGGGCGGGAGGGTAGAGATACGCAGTATTTT.